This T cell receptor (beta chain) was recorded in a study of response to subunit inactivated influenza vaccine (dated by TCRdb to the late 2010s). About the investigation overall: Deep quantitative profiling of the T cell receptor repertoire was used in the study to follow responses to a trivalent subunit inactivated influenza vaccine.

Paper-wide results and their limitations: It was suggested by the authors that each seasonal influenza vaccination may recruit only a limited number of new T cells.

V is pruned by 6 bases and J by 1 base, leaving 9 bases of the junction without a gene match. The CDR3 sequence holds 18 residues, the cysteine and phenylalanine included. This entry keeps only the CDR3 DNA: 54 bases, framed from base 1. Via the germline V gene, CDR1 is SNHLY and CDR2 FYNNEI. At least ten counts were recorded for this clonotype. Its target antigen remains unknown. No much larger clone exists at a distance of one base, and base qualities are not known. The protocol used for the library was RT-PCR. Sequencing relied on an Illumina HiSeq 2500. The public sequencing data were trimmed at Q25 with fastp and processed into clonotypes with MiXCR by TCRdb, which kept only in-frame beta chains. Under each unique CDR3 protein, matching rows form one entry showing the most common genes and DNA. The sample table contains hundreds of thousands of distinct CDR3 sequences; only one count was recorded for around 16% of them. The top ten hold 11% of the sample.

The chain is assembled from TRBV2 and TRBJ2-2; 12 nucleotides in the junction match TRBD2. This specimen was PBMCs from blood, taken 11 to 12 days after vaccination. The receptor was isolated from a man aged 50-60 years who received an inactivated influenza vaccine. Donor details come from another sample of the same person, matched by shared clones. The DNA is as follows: TGTGCCAGCAGCAAAACCAGGACTAGCGGGATGAACACCGGGGAGCTGTTTTTT. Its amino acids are CASSKTRTSGMNTGELFF.